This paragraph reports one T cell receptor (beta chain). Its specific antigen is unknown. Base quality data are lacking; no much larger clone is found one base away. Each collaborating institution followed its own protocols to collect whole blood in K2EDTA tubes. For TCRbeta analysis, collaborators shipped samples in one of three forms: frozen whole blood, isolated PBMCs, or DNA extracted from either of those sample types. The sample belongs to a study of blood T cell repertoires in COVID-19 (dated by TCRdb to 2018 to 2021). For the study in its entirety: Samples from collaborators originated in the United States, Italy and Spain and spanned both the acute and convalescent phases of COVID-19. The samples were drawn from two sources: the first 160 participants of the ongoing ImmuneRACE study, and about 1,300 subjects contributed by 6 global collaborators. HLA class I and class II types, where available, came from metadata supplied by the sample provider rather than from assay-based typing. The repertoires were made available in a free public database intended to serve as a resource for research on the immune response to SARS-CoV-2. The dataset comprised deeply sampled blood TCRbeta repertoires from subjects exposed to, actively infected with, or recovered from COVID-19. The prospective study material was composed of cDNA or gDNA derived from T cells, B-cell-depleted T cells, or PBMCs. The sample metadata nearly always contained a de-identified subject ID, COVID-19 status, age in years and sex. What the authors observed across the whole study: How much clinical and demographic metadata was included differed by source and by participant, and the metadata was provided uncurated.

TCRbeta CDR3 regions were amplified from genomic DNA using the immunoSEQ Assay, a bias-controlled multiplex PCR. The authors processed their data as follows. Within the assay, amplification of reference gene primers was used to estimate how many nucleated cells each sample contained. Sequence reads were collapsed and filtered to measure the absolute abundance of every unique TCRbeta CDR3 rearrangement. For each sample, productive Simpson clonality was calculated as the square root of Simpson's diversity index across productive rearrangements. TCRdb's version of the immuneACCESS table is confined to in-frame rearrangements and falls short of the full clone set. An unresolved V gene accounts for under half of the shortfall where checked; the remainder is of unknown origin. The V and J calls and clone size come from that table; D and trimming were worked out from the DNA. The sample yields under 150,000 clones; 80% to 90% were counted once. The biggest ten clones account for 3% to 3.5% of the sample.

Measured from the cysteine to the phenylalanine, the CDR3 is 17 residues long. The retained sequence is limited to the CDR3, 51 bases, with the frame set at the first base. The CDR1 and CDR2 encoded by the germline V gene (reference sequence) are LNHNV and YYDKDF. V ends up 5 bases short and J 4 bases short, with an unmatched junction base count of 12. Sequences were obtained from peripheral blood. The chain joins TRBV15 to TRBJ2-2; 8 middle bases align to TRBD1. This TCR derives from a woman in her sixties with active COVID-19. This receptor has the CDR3 CATSDPSGTGLTGELFF. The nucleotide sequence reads TGTGCCACCAGCGACCCCTCCGGGACAGGCCTCACCGGGGAGCTGTTTTTT.